The rows below give T cell receptor beta chains drawn from one sample of a study of T cell changes during pregnancy in multiple sclerosis. Using immunoSEQ multiplex PCR, the repertoire was profiled, and TCRdb retains in-frame clones only, with some absent. The sample lists about 64,000 clones, roughly 92% seen once, with approximately 1.5% in the top ten. The sequenced sample was peripheral blood, obtained in the second trimester of pregnancy. The receptor source for this set is a female donor with multiple sclerosis, enrolled in a pregnancy study. Both conserved end residues are part of each CDR3. D genes are given only for firm matches. Size tells how often a clone was seen (once, few, many) or the class of an expanded clone, and some rows leave it out.

d_gene: NA; j_gene: TRBJ2-7; abundance: NA; v_gene: TRBV30; CDR3aa: CAWGGLTYEQYF; CDR3nt: TGTGCCTGGGGGGGACTGACCTACGAGCAGTACTTC
d_gene: NA; j_gene: TRBJ2-6; abundance: NA; v_gene: TRBV19; CDR3aa: CASSFSFGSGANVLTF; CDR3nt: TGTGCCAGTAGTTTTTCCTTCGGCTCTGGGGCCAACGTCCTGACTTTC
d_gene: TRBD2; j_gene: TRBJ2-3; abundance: once; v_gene: TRBV4-1; CDR3aa: CASSARRLAGREVTQYF; CDR3nt: TGCGCCAGCAGCGCAAGACGTCTAGCGGGGAGGGAAGTTACGCAGTATTTT
d_gene: NA; j_gene: TRBJ2-5; abundance: once; v_gene: TRBV5-1; CDR3aa: CASSSQYQETQYF; CDR3nt: TGCGCCAGCAGCTCTCAGTACCAAGAGACCCAGTACTTC
d_gene: NA; j_gene: TRBJ1-1; abundance: NA; v_gene: TRBV5-1; CDR3aa: CASSPRVTNTEAFF; CDR3nt: TGCGCCAGCAGTCCCAGGGTTACGAACACTGAAGCTTTCTTT
d_gene: NA; j_gene: TRBJ2-2; abundance: NA; v_gene: TRBV5-1; CDR3aa: CASSRRGDITGELFF; CDR3nt: TGCGCCAGCAGCCGGCGGGGCGACATCACCGGGGAGCTGTTTTTT
d_gene: NA; j_gene: TRBJ1-5; abundance: NA; v_gene: TRBV28; CDR3aa: CASSTTEGGQPQHF; CDR3nt: TGTGCCAGCAGTACCACCGAAGGCGGTCAGCCCCAGCATTTT
d_gene: NA; j_gene: TRBJ1-1; abundance: NA; v_gene: TRBV6-6; CDR3aa: CASCWSETGDTEAFF; CDR3nt: TGTGCCAGCTGCTGGTCGGAGACAGGCGACACTGAAGCTTTCTTT
d_gene: NA; j_gene: TRBJ2-1; abundance: NA; v_gene: TRBV4-2; CDR3aa: CASSQASGASSYNEQFF; CDR3nt: TGTGCCAGCAGCCAAGCTTCAGGGGCCAGCTCCTACAATGAGCAGTTCTTC
d_gene: NA; j_gene: TRBJ1-6; abundance: NA; v_gene: TRBV4-1; CDR3aa: CASSQARQSGSPLHF; CDR3nt: TGCGCCAGCAGCCAAGCGCGACAGTCGGGTTCACCCCTCCACTTT
d_gene: NA; j_gene: TRBJ2-7; abundance: NA; v_gene: TRBV13; CDR3aa: CASSHRVLGEQYF; CDR3nt: TGTGCCAGCAGCCACAGGGTGCTTGGCGAGCAGTACTTC
d_gene: NA; j_gene: TRBJ2-7; abundance: NA; v_gene: TRBV4-1; CDR3aa: CASSQDSQTGTSYEQYF; CDR3nt: TGCGCCAGCAGCCAAGATTCCCAGACAGGAACCTCCTACGAGCAGTACTTC
d_gene: TRBD1; j_gene: TRBJ2-7; abundance: NA; v_gene: TRBV6-5; CDR3aa: CASSSGTGVSYEQYF; CDR3nt: TGTGCCAGCAGCTCCGGGACAGGGGTTTCCTACGAGCAGTACTTC
d_gene: TRBD2; j_gene: TRBJ2-5; abundance: NA; v_gene: TRBV5-5; CDR3aa: CASSSGTRGVETQYF; CDR3nt: TGTGCCAGCAGTTCCGGGACTAGAGGAGTAGAGACCCAGTACTTC
d_gene: TRBD2; j_gene: TRBJ2-7; abundance: NA; v_gene: TRBV4-3; CDR3aa: CASSQSSGSSYEQYF; CDR3nt: TGCGCCAGCAGCCAATCTAGCGGGAGCTCCTACGAGCAGTACTTC
d_gene: NA; j_gene: TRBJ1-2; abundance: NA; v_gene: TRBV28; CDR3aa: CASSTPAEGTNGYTF; CDR3nt: TGTGCCAGCTCTACACCGGCGGAGGGTACTAATGGCTACACCTTC
d_gene: NA; j_gene: TRBJ2-7; abundance: once; v_gene: TRBV5-4; CDR3aa: CASSLAGLAPTYEQYF; CDR3nt: TGTGCCAGCAGCTTGGCCGGTCTAGCGCCGACCTACGAGCAGTACTTC
d_gene: TRBD2; j_gene: TRBJ2-3; abundance: NA; v_gene: TRBV28; CDR3aa: CASSLAGLAGGDTDTQYF; CDR3nt: TGTGCCAGCAGTCTCGCGGGACTAGCGGGAGGAGACACAGATACGCAGTATTTT
d_gene: TRBD2; j_gene: TRBJ2-2; abundance: NA; v_gene: TRBV19; CDR3aa: CASRILAGVGELFF; CDR3nt: TGTGCCAGTAGGATCCTAGCGGGAGTGGGGGAGCTGTTTTTT
d_gene: NA; j_gene: TRBJ1-1; abundance: NA; v_gene: TRBV5-8; CDR3aa: CASSSRGGTVEAFF; CDR3nt: TGTGCCAGCAGCTCCCGGGGGGGGACCGTAGAAGCTTTCTTT
d_gene: TRBD1; j_gene: TRBJ1-1; abundance: NA; v_gene: TRBV2; CDR3aa: CASRPTGETGAFF; CDR3nt: TGTGCCAGCAGGCCGACAGGGGAAACGGGAGCTTTCTTT
d_gene: TRBD1; j_gene: TRBJ1-1; abundance: once; v_gene: TRBV28; CDR3aa: CASTQSSGGLGEAFF; CDR3nt: TGTGCCAGCACCCAATCCTCAGGGGGCTTAGGTGAAGCTTTCTTT
d_gene: TRBD1; j_gene: TRBJ1-4; abundance: NA; v_gene: TRBV18; CDR3aa: CASSPPGQGGEKLFF; CDR3nt: TGTGCCAGCTCACCACCGGGACAGGGTGGAGAAAAACTGTTTTTT
d_gene: NA; j_gene: TRBJ1-3; abundance: NA; v_gene: TRBV28; CDR3aa: CASSRRAGNSGNTIYF; CDR3nt: TGTGCCAGCAGCCGCCGGGCGGGGAACTCTGGAAACACCATATATTTT
d_gene: TRBD2; j_gene: TRBJ2-3; abundance: NA; v_gene: TRBV9; CDR3aa: CASTVGASGSTDTQYF; CDR3nt: TGTGCCAGCACCGTAGGGGCTAGCGGTAGCACAGATACGCAGTATTTT
d_gene: NA; j_gene: TRBJ2-7; abundance: NA; v_gene: TRBV19; CDR3aa: CASSIAGGQSYEQYF; CDR3nt: TGTGCCAGTAGTATCGCCGGCGGACAGAGCTACGAGCAGTACTTC
d_gene: TRBD1; j_gene: TRBJ2-2; abundance: NA; v_gene: TRBV4-1; CDR3aa: CASSRGGDRVTGELFF; CDR3nt: TGCGCCAGCAGCCGAGGAGGGGACAGGGTCACCGGGGAGCTGTTTTTT
d_gene: TRBD2; j_gene: TRBJ2-7; abundance: NA; v_gene: TRBV28; CDR3aa: CASSFPLAGEAYYEQYF; CDR3nt: TGTGCCAGCAGTTTTCCCCTAGCGGGAGAAGCATACTACGAGCAGTACTTC
d_gene: NA; j_gene: TRBJ1-1; abundance: NA; v_gene: TRBV4-1; CDR3aa: CASSGLGTLNTEAFF; CDR3nt: TGCGCCAGCAGCGGGCTGGGCACTTTGAACACTGAAGCTTTCTTT
d_gene: NA; j_gene: TRBJ2-1; abundance: NA; v_gene: TRBV5-1; CDR3aa: CASSSQGNNEQFF; CDR3nt: TGCGCCAGCAGCTCTCAGGGAAACAATGAGCAGTTCTTC
d_gene: NA; j_gene: TRBJ2-5; abundance: NA; v_gene: TRBV7-2; CDR3aa: CASSSSGIQETQYF; CDR3nt: TGTGCCAGCAGCTCGAGCGGAATCCAAGAGACCCAGTACTTC
d_gene: NA; j_gene: TRBJ1-1; abundance: NA; v_gene: TRBV11-2; CDR3aa: CASSYNLTEGYTEAFF; CDR3nt: TGTGCCAGCAGCTACAACTTGACAGAAGGATACACTGAAGCTTTCTTT
d_gene: TRBD2; j_gene: TRBJ2-5; abundance: once; v_gene: TRBV4-1; CDR3aa: CASSHTSGKTETQYF; CDR3nt: TGCGCCAGCAGCCACACTAGCGGGAAGACCGAGACCCAGTACTTC
d_gene: NA; j_gene: TRBJ1-5; abundance: NA; v_gene: TRBV4-1; CDR3aa: CASSRTQGNQPQHF; CDR3nt: TGCGCCAGCAGCCGGACGCAGGGAAATCAGCCCCAGCATTTT
d_gene: TRBD2; j_gene: TRBJ2-1; abundance: NA; v_gene: TRBV19; CDR3aa: CASSIFRTSADNEQFF; CDR3nt: TGTGCCAGTAGTATTTTCCGGACTAGCGCGGACAATGAGCAGTTCTTC
d_gene: NA; j_gene: TRBJ1-4; abundance: NA; v_gene: TRBV7-9; CDR3aa: CASSRSDSATNEKLFF; CDR3nt: TGTGCCAGCAGCCGTTCTGACAGTGCAACTAATGAAAAACTGTTTTTT
d_gene: TRBD2; j_gene: TRBJ2-5; abundance: NA; v_gene: TRBV4-3; CDR3aa: CASSQGRGTRETQYF; CDR3nt: TGCGCCAGCAGCCAGGGGAGGGGAACTAGGGAGACCCAGTACTTC
d_gene: TRBD2; j_gene: TRBJ2-1; abundance: NA; v_gene: TRBV28; CDR3aa: CASRRTSGTVEQFF; CDR3nt: TGTGCCAGCAGACGGACTAGCGGGACGGTTGAGCAGTTCTTC
d_gene: TRBD2; j_gene: TRBJ2-5; abundance: NA; v_gene: TRBV2; CDR3aa: CASSRGDQETQYF; CDR3nt: TGTGCCAGCTCCCGGGGGGATCAAGAGACCCAGTACTTC
d_gene: NA; j_gene: TRBJ2-3; abundance: NA; v_gene: TRBV2; CDR3aa: CASTVGGSSTDTQYF; CDR3nt: TGTGCCAGTACTGTTGGGGGGTCTAGCACAGATACGCAGTATTTT
d_gene: NA; j_gene: TRBJ2-1; abundance: NA; v_gene: TRBV13; CDR3aa: CASSSTGHYNEQFF; CDR3nt: TGTGCCAGCAGCTCGACAGGACACTACAATGAGCAGTTCTTC
d_gene: TRBD2; j_gene: TRBJ2-1; abundance: once; v_gene: TRBV9; CDR3aa: CASSVGGSGSFEQFF; CDR3nt: TGTGCCAGCAGCGTAGGGGGTAGCGGGAGCTTCGAGCAGTTCTTC
d_gene: NA; j_gene: TRBJ2-3; abundance: NA; v_gene: TRBV5-4; CDR3aa: CASSLDQGRATDTQYF; CDR3nt: TGTGCCAGCAGCTTGGATCAGGGGCGGGCCACAGATACGCAGTATTTT
d_gene: TRBD1; j_gene: TRBJ1-2; abundance: NA; v_gene: TRBV6-1; CDR3aa: CASSPRGDSYGYTF; CDR3nt: TGTGCCAGCAGCCCTAGGGGGGACAGCTATGGCTACACCTTC
d_gene: NA; j_gene: TRBJ1-3; abundance: NA; v_gene: TRBV4-1; CDR3aa: CASSQEGDGGAAGNTIYF; CDR3nt: TGCGCCAGCAGCCAAGAAGGGGACGGGGGGGCGGCTGGAAACACCATATATTTT
d_gene: TRBD1; j_gene: TRBJ1-1; abundance: NA; v_gene: TRBV14; CDR3aa: CASSLLDRVNTEAFF; CDR3nt: TGTGCCAGCAGCCTCTTGGACAGGGTGAACACTGAAGCTTTCTTT
d_gene: TRBD1; j_gene: TRBJ2-2; abundance: NA; v_gene: TRBV6-1; CDR3aa: CASGQVSGELFF; CDR3nt: TGTGCCAGTGGACAGGTCTCCGGGGAGCTGTTTTTT
d_gene: NA; j_gene: TRBJ2-1; abundance: NA; v_gene: TRBV7-2; CDR3aa: CASSLMGGRDNEQFF; CDR3nt: TGTGCCAGCAGCCTCATGGGGGGAAGGGACAATGAGCAGTTCTTC
d_gene: NA; j_gene: TRBJ2-2; abundance: NA; v_gene: TRBV5-6; CDR3aa: CASSYPGFIGELFF; CDR3nt: TGTGCCAGCAGCTACCCCGGGTTCATAGGGGAGCTGTTTTTT
d_gene: NA; j_gene: TRBJ1-2; abundance: few; v_gene: TRBV2; CDR3aa: CASILRGPDGYTF; CDR3nt: TGTGCCAGCATACTCAGGGGACCAGATGGCTACACCTTC
d_gene: TRBD1; j_gene: TRBJ2-1; abundance: NA; v_gene: TRBV7-2; CDR3aa: CASSSRGRPYNEQFF; CDR3nt: TGTGCCAGCAGCTCCAGGGGGCGCCCCTACAATGAGCAGTTCTTC
d_gene: NA; j_gene: TRBJ1-5; abundance: NA; v_gene: TRBV30; CDR3aa: CAWSLGTGPNQPQHF; CDR3nt: TGTGCCTGGAGCCTCGGCACGGGTCCGAATCAGCCCCAGCATTTT
d_gene: TRBD2; j_gene: TRBJ2-2; abundance: NA; v_gene: TRBV6-5; CDR3aa: CASSYGAGGPGELFF; CDR3nt: TGTGCCAGCAGTTACGGGGCGGGAGGGCCCGGGGAGCTGTTTTTT
d_gene: TRBD1; j_gene: TRBJ2-7; abundance: NA; v_gene: TRBV11-3; CDR3aa: CASSQRTGKTYEQYF; CDR3nt: TGTGCCAGCAGCCAACGGACAGGGAAGACCTACGAGCAGTACTTC
d_gene: TRBD1; j_gene: TRBJ2-7; abundance: NA; v_gene: TRBV2; CDR3aa: CASSEVGQGAYEQYF; CDR3nt: TGTGCCAGCAGTGAAGTGGGGCAGGGGGCCTACGAGCAGTACTTC
d_gene: TRBD2; j_gene: TRBJ2-1; abundance: NA; v_gene: TRBV7-9; CDR3aa: CASGGSGSPLSYNEQFF; CDR3nt: TGTGCCAGCGGTGGTAGCGGGAGTCCCCTCTCCTACAATGAGCAGTTCTTC
d_gene: NA; j_gene: TRBJ2-7; abundance: NA; v_gene: TRBV5-1; CDR3aa: CASSLAIADYEQYF; CDR3nt: TGCGCCAGCAGCTTGGCTATAGCGGACTACGAGCAGTACTTC
d_gene: TRBD1; j_gene: TRBJ2-7; abundance: NA; v_gene: TRBV27; CDR3aa: CASITSGQGSYEQYF; CDR3nt: TGTGCCAGCATTACTTCGGGACAGGGGAGCTACGAGCAGTACTTC
d_gene: NA; j_gene: TRBJ2-7; abundance: NA; v_gene: TRBV7-6; CDR3aa: CASSLVFGMGAEFRYEQYF; CDR3nt: TGTGCCAGCAGCTTAGTGTTTGGAATGGGGGCGGAATTTCGTTACGAGCAGTACTTC